This T cell receptor (beta chain) was documented in a study of cytomegalovirus exposure and HLA in healthy donors. Study-level findings and limits: Later, TCR association rates were found to vary by HLA locus, highest for DRB1 and lowest for HLA-C. Specific recognition of CMV antigens was confirmed in vitro for a few chains (all CMV-associated). There were 150 or so TCR beta chains listed as cytomegalovirus-associated.

A multiplex PCR was run with 60 Vbeta primers and 13 Jbeta primers. In the original analysis: Per a later analysis, the number of unique TCR beta chains was 75 million to 90 million, of which around 9.9 million were shared. TCRdb's table, derived via immunoSEQ multiplex PCR, lists solely in-frame clones and lacks some. The V and J calls and clone size were taken over from that table, and D and trimming were inferred from the DNA. The sample lists 150,000 to 200,000 clones, roughly 77% seen once, with around 0.38% in the top ten. This clone was seen only once. What it recognizes is unknown. The CDR3 has 13 amino acids. V was clipped by 6 bases and J by 7 bases; unmatched bases: 5. The germline gives CDR1 SGHTA, CDR2 FQGNSA.

This clonotype originated in a male donor in good health and CMV-seropositive. Source material: PBMCs. The V gene is TRBV7-2, the J gene TRBJ1-2; 10 bases map to TRBD1. This chain's CDR3 is CASRTTGGCGYTF. CDR3 nucleotides: TGTGCCAGCAGGACGACAGGGGGCTGTGGCTACACCTTC. Full variable domain (remainder filled in from reference TRBV7-2 and TRBJ1-2): GAGVSQSPSNKVTEKGKDVELRCDPISGHTALYWYRQSLGQGLEFLIYFQGNSAPDKSGLPSDRFSAERTGGSVSTLTIQRTQQEDSAVYLCASRTTGGCGYTFGSGTRLTVV.